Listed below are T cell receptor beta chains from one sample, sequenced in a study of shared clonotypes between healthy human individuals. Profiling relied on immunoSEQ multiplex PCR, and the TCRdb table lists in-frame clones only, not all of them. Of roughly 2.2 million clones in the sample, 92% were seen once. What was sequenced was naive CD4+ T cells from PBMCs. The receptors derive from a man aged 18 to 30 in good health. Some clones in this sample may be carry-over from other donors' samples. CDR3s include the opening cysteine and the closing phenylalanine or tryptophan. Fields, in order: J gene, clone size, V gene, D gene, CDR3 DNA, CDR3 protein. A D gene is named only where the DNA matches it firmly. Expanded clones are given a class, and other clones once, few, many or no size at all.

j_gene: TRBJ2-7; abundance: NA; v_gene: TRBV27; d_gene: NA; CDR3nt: TGTGCCAGCAGACCCAAAACCAAGCGGATCGTTCTGTACGAGCAGTACTTC; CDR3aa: CASRPKTKRIVLYEQYF
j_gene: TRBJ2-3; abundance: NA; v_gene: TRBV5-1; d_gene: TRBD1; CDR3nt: TGCGCCAGCAGCCAGGGACAGGGGGGCACAGATACGCAGTATTTT; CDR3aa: CASSQGQGGTDTQYF
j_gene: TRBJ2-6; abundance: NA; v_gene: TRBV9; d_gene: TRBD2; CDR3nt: TGTGCCAGCAGCCCACGACTAGCGGGACCTGGGGCCAACGTCCTGACTTTC; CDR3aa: CASSPRLAGPGANVLTF
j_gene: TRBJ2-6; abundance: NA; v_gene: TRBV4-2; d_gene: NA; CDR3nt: TGTGCCAGCAGCCCTGTAGCGGAAGGCTCTGGGGCCAACGTCCTGACTTTC; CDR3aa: CASSPVAEGSGANVLTF
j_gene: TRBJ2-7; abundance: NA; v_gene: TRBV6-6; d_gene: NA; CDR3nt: TGTGCCAGCAAGAATTACAGGGATCCAACCTACGAGCAGTACTTC; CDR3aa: CASKNYRDPTYEQYF
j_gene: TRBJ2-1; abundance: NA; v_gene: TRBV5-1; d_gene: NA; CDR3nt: TGCGCCAGCAGCTCTACCTTAACTACCACCAATGAGCAGTTCTTC; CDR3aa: CASSSTLTTTNEQFF
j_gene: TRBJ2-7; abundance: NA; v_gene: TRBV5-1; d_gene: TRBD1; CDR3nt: TGCGCCAGCAGCTTGCTGGACGGGACAGGAAAATACGAGCAGTACTTC; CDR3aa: CASSLLDGTGKYEQYF
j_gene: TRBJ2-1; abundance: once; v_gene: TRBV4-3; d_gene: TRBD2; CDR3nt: TGCGCCAGCAGCCAATCGTGGGCGGGAGAATATTCGGAGCAGTTCTTC; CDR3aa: CASSQSWAGEYSEQFF
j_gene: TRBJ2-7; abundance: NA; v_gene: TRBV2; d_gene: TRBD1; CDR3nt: TGTGCCAGCACTCCGGGACAGGGGCCCTCCGAGCAGTACTTC; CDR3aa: CASTPGQGPSEQYF
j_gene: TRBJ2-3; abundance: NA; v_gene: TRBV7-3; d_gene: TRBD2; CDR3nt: TGTGCCAGCGGACCGACTAGCAGTGCGCAGTATTTT; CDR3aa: CASGPTSSAQYF
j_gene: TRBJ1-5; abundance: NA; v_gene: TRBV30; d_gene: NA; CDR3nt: TGTGCCTGGAGTGTACGTACGGGGCCCCAGCATTTT; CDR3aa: CAWSVRTGPQHF
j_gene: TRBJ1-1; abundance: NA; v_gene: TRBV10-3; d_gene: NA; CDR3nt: TGTGCCATCAGTGATTACAGGAGGAACACTGAAGCTTTCTTT; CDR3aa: CAISDYRRNTEAFF
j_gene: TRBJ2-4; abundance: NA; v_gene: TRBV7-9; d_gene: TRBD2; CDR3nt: TGTGCCAGCAGCTCTTTGGCGGGAGGGGCCAAAAACATTCAGTACTTC; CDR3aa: CASSSLAGGAKNIQYF
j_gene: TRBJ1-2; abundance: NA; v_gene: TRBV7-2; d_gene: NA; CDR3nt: TGTGCCAGCAGCCTCAGGGGAGGCAACTATGGCTACACCTTC; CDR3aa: CASSLRGGNYGYTF
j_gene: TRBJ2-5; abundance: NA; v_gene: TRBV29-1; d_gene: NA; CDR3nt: TGCAGCGTTGTGGGGCATGTAGGTGAGACCCAGTACTTC; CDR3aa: CSVVGHVGETQYF
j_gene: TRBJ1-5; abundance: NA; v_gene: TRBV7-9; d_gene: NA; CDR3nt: TGTGCCAGCAGTCCCTCCGCCGGGCCGAGGGGCAATCAGCCCCAGCATTTT; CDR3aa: CASSPSAGPRGNQPQHF
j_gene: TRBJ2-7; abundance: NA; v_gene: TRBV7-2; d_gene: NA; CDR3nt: TGTGCCAGCAGCTTAGGCGGGGGCAGATCCTACGAGCAGTACTTC; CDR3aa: CASSLGGGRSYEQYF
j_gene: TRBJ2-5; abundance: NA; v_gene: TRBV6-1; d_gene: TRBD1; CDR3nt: TGTGCCAGCAGTGAAGCAGGGGGCCGACAAGAGACCCAGTACTTC; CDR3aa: CASSEAGGRQETQYF